Listed here are 13 T cell receptor beta chains from one sample, sequenced in a study of T cell responses to AZD1222 COVID-19 vaccine. Libraries were prepared by immunoSEQ multiplex PCR; TCRdb keeps only in-frame clonotypes and omits some of them. The table has about 130,000 clones, around 92% seen once; the top ten hold approximately 2%. Sequences were derived from peripheral blood, sampled 28 days after the second AZD1222 dose. The receptors derive from an adult who received the AZD1222 COVID-19 vaccine.

This chain uses TRBV29-1 with TRBJ2-5; a possible D gene is TRBD1 (6 bases). Trimming stripped 6 bases from V and 5 bases from J, with 13 bases between. This CDR3 has 12 amino acids. Germline V gives CDR1 SQVTM, CDR2 ANQGSEA. The chain's CDR3 is CSVTVQGETQYF. In DNA, the CDR3 is TGCAGCGTAACGGTGCAGGGGGAGACCCAGTACTTC.

The chain recombines TRBV10-2 with TRBJ2-1; TRBD2 aligns across 13 bases. V dropped 3 bases and J dropped 0; count of bases not matched to a gene: 8. The CDR3 length is 19 residues. Looked up from germline, CDR1 is WSHSY and CDR2 is SAAADI. Here the CDR3 DNA reads TGCGCCAGCAGTGACCCTACTAGCGGGAGGGTGAGCTCCTACAATGAGCAGTTCTTC. It is translated as CASSDPTSGRVSSYNEQFF.

This chain joins TRBV30 and TRBJ1-2, with a tentative D call TRBD1 (6 bases). Germline V gene data show CDR1 as GTSNPN and CDR2 as SVGIG (reference sequence). The CDR3 is made up of 13 amino acids. The V end was cut by 4 bases, the J end by 7 bases, with 16 bases between. The DNA for the CDR3 is TGTGCCTGGACCTTTTTAACAGGGTCTGGCTACACCTTC. Translated, it gives CAWTFLTGSGYTF.

The chain is built from TRBV11-2 and TRBJ2-5, with D tentatively TRBD1 or TRBD2 (5 bases each). The CDR3 runs to 15 residues. Deletions cut 1 base from V and 5 bases from J, with 14 bases between. Per germline, CDR1 SGHAT and CDR2 FQNNGV. This chain's CDR3 is CASSLGGMDWETQYF. The DNA of the CDR3 is TGTGCCAGCAGCTTAGGGGGGATGGATTGGGAGACCCAGTACTTC.

This clone has only a few counts. This rearrangement joins TRBV24-1 to TRBJ1-2; D not resolved. Trimming left V 9 bases short and J 2 bases short, with 9 bases between. The CDR3 length is 12 residues. Germline loops: CDR1 KGHDR, CDR2 SFDVKD. The CDR3 DNA sequence: TGTGCCACCCAGTCAAGCAACTATGGCTACACCTTC. Translating it yields CATQSSNYGYTF.

The chain is built from TRBV2 and TRBJ1-2; D possibly corresponds to TRBD1 (5 bases). CDR3 length equals 14 residues. The germline V and J ends were trimmed by 6 bases and 3 bases, with 14 bases remaining between them. Germline loops: CDR1 SNHLY, CDR2 FYNNEI. The CDR3 is CASRSTGGDYGYTF. As DNA, the CDR3 is TGTGCCAGCAGGTCTACAGGCGGGGACTATGGCTACACCTTC.

The chain recombines TRBV9 with TRBJ2-3, with TRBD2 matching over 10 bases. Germline V gene lookup returns CDR1 SGDLS and CDR2 YYNGEE. V shed 1 base, J shed 4 bases, and the junction held 9 bases outside the gene matches. The CDR3 is 17 amino acids. The CDR3 spells CASSVKSGGASADTQYF. In DNA form, the CDR3 reads TGTGCCAGCAGCGTAAAAAGCGGGGGGGCCTCGGCAGATACGCAGTATTTT. Variable domain in full (rest from reference TRBV9 and TRBJ2-3): DSGVTQTPKHLITATGQRVTLRCSPRSGDLSVYWYQQSLDQGLQFLIQYYNGEERAKGNILERFSAQQFPDLHSELNLSSLELGDSALYFCASSVKSGGASADTQYFGPGTRLTVL.

The rearrangement joins TRBV30 to TRBJ1-5, with D perhaps TRBD1 (5 bases). V lost 3 bases and J lost 6, with 15 bases in between. This CDR3 has 14 amino acids. Germline V gene data show CDR1 as GTSNPN and CDR2 as SVGIG (reference sequence). The CDR3 DNA follows: TGTGCCTGGAGCGAAGACAGATTTCCTCAGCCCCAGCATTTT. This gives the protein CAWSEDRFPQPQHF.

The chain joins TRBV9 to TRBJ1-1; the D is unclear. In germline, CDR1 is SGDLS, CDR2 YYNGEE. This CDR3 has 12 amino acids. V lost 2 bases to trimming and J lost 3 bases, with 5 bases between them. As DNA, the CDR3 is TGTGCCAGCAGCGTTGGGTACACTGAAGCTTTCTTT. It translates to CASSVGYTEAFF.

V and J are TRBV7-9 and TRBJ1-1, with TRBD1 matching 8 bases. CDR3 length equals 15 residues. Per germline, CDR1 SEHNR and CDR2 FQNEAQ (reference sequence). Trimming at V came to 5 bases and at J to 3 bases, leaving 8 bases not matched to a gene. The CDR3 DNA follows: TGTGCCAGCAGCCTACCCGCAGGGGGCTACACTGAAGCTTTCTTT. Its protein product is CASSLPAGGYTEAFF. The full variable domain, in which reference TRBV7-9 and TRBJ1-1 provide the parts outside the CDR3, is DTGVSQNPRHKITKRGQNVTFRCDPISEHNRLYWYRQTLGQGPEFLTYFQNEAQLEKSRLLSDRFSAERPKGSFSTLEIQRTEQGDSAMYLCASSLPAGGYTEAFFGQGTRLTVV.

This chain links TRBV10-3 with TRBJ1-5, with D uncertain. V was shortened by 8 bases and J by 4 bases, with 12 bases between the two germline ends. Germline loops: CDR1 ENHRY, CDR2 SYGVKD. CDR3 length: 13 residues. CDR3 coding DNA: TGTGCCATCGGACGGGAGTCTAATCAGCCCCAGCATTTT. Protein: CAIGRESNQPQHF.

V gene TRBV19 combines with J gene TRBJ2-2; 7 nucleotides align to TRBD1. The ends lost 4 bases at V and 5 bases at J; junction bases unmatched: 13. Germline CDR1 reads LNHDA; CDR2 reads SQIVND (reference sequence). The CDR3 contains 17 residues. The CDR3 region has the DNA TGTGCCAGTAGTAAACAGACAGGGCCCGGTTGGACCGGGGAGCTGTTTTTT. Translating gives CASSKQTGPGWTGELFF.

This clone turned up a few times. The chain uses TRBV5-1 and TRBJ2-6; TRBD1 is a possible D gene (5 bases). The CDR3 is 16 residues long. Germline values: CDR1 SGHRS, CDR2 YFSETQ. V was clipped by 4 bases and J by 4 bases, with 15 bases between them. The CDR3 region is CASSPTQGSGANVLTF. CDR3 DNA: TGCGCCAGCAGCCCAACCCAGGGATCCGGGGCCAACGTCCTGACTTTC.